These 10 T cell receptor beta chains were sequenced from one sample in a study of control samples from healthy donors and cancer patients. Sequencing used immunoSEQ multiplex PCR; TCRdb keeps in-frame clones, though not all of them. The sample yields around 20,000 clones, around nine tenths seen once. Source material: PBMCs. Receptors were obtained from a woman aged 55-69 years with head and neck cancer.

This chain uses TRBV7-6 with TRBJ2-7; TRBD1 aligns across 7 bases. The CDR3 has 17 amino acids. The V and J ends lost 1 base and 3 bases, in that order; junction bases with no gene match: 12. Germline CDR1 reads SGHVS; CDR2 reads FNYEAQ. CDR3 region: CASSLVFSPGQLYEQYF. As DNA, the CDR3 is TGTGCCAGCAGCTTAGTATTCTCCCCGGGACAGCTCTACGAGCAGTACTTC.

The CDR3 region is CASSQDPGQSYTQYF. The CDR3 coding sequence is TGCGCCAGCAGCCAAGATCCGGGACAGTCCTATACGCAGTATTTT. V gene TRBV4-1 combines with J gene TRBJ2-3; TRBD1 aligns across 7 bases. V shed 0 bases, J shed 7 bases, and the junction held 7 bases outside the gene matches. Germline V lookup: CDR1 MGHRA, CDR2 YSYEKL. The length of the CDR3 is 15 residues.

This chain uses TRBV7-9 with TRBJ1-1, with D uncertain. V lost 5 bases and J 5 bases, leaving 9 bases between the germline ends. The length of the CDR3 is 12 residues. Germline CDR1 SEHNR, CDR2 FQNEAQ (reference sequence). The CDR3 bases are TGTGCCAGCAGCCACCTCAGGACTGAAGCTTTCTTT. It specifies CASSHLRTEAFF.

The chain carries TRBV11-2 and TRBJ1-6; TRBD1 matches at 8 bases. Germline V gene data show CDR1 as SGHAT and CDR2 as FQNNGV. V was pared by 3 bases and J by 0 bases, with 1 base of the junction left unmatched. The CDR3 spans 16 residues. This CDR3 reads CASSFTGGSYNSPLHF. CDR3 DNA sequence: TGTGCCAGCAGCTTCACAGGGGGCTCCTATAATTCACCCCTCCACTTT.

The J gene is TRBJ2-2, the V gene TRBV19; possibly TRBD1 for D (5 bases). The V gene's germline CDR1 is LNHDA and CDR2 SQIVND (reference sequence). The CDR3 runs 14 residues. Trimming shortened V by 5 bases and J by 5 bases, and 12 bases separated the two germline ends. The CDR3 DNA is TGTGCCAGTAGTCTCAGGGTGAGGACCGGGGAGCTGTTTTTT. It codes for CASSLRVRTGELFF.

The CDR3 spells CASSLGVVGEADTQYF. Here the CDR3 DNA reads TGTGCCAGCAGCTTAGGGGTTGTGGGAGAGGCAGATACGCAGTATTTT. J is TRBJ2-3 and V is TRBV7-9; maybe TRBD2 (5 bases). Per germline, CDR1 SEHNR and CDR2 FQNEAQ (reference sequence). CDR3 size: 16 residues. The V and J ends lost 1 base and 4 bases respectively, with 15 bases between them. The full variable domain, with the rest looked up from reference TRBV7-9 and TRBJ2-3, is DTGVSQNPRHKITKRGQNVTFRCDPISEHNRLYWYRQTLGQGPEFLTYFQNEAQLEKSRLLSDRFSAERPKGSFSTLEIQRTEQGDSAMYLCASSLGVVGEADTQYFGPGTRLTVL.

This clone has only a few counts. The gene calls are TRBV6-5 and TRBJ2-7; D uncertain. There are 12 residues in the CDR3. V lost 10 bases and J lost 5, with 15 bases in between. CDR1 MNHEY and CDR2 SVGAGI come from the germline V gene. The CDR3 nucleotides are TGTGCCACGACAACCGTTACTGACGAGCAGTACTTC. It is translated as CATTTVTDEQYF.

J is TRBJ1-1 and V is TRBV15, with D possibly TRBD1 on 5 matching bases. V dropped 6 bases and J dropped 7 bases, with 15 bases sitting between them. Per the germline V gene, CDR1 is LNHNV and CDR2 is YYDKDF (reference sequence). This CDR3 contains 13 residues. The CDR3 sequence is CATSFGGLGEAFF. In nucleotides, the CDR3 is TGTGCCACCAGTTTTGGGGGATTGGGTGAAGCTTTCTTT.

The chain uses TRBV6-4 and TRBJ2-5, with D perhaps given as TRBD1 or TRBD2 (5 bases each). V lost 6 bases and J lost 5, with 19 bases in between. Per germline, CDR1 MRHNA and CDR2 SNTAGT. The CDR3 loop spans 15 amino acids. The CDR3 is CASSPRAGAIETQYF. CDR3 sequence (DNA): TGTGCCAGCAGCCCCAGGGCCGGGGCGATCGAGACCCAGTACTTC.

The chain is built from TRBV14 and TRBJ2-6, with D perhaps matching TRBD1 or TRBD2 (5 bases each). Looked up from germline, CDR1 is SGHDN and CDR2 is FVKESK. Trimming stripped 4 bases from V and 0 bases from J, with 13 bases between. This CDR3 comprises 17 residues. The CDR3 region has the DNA TGTGCCAGCAGCCGCCGGGACCGCAGCTCTGGGGCCAACGTCCTGACTTTC. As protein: CASSRRDRSSGANVLTF.